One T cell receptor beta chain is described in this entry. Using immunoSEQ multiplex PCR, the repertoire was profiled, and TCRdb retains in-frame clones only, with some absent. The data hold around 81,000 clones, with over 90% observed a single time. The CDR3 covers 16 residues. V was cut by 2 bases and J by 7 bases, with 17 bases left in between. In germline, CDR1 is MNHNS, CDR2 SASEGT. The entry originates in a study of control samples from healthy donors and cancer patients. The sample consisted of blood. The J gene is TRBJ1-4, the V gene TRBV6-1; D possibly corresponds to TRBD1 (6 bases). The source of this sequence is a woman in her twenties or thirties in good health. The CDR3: CASSEPRGVKGEKLFF. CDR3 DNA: TGTGCCAGCAGTGAACCTAGGGGGGTGAAGGGTGAAAAACTGTTTTTT.